Below are 10 T cell receptor beta chains sequenced from a single sample in a study of Ad26.COV2.S vaccination and SARS-CoV-2 variants. Regarding treatment: over 15 received Ad26.COV2.S at low or high dose, single or two shots; a few received placebo; per-sample allocation not given. Sampling took place 63 days after the first vaccine or placebo injection. Data came from immunoSEQ multiplex PCR; TCRdb stores just in-frame clones and leaves some out. The sample includes fewer than 500,000 clones, about 90% of them seen just once. The specimen comprised peripheral blood, sampled in a trial of Ad26.COV2.S vaccine versus placebo. These receptors all stem from a person between 18 and 65 years old who received the Ad26.COV2.S COVID-19 vaccine or a placebo.

The genes are TRBV18 and TRBJ2-1, with D hard to call. CDR3 length equals 12 residues. V lost 3 bases, J lost 5 bases, and 5 bases lay in between. CDR1 is KGHSH and CDR2 is LQKENI in the germline V gene. CDR3 coding DNA: TGTGCCAGCTCACCCGTCGACAATGAGCAGTTCTTC. Its protein is CASSPVDNEQFF.

This clone turned up a few times. The chain employs TRBV5-3 and TRBJ1-5; no reliable D call. TRBV5-3 is designated an ORF whose function remains uncertain. The V gene lost 3 bases and the J gene lost 3 bases, with 13 bases spanning the gap. The CDR3 has 15 amino acids. DNA for the CDR3: TGTGCCAGAAGCTCCCTTTGGAGCGTCAATCAGCCCCAGCATTTT. This encodes CARSSLWSVNQPQHF.

J is TRBJ2-5 and V is TRBV5-8; D is possibly TRBD1 or TRBD2 (5 bases each). CDR1 is SGHTS, CDR2 YDEGEE, per germline. This CDR3 comprises 17 residues. Trimming stripped 4 bases from V and 1 base from J, with 20 bases between. CDR3 nucleotide sequence: TGTGCCAGCAGCCCGGGGCAGGGTCAGACTTCCCAAGAGACCCAGTACTTC. Its protein product is CASSPGQGQTSQETQYF.

With respect to this clone: This same CDR3 is encoded by further DNA sequences in the sample. This chain connects TRBV5-6 to TRBJ2-5; 7 nucleotides agree with TRBD2. Looked up from germline, CDR1 is SGHDT and CDR2 is YYEEEE. The CDR3 has 14 residues. The V and J ends lost 0 bases and 5 bases, in that order; junction bases with no gene match: 4. This chain's CDR3 is CASSLGLAGETQYF. CDR3 coding DNA: TGTGCCAGCAGCTTGGGACTAGCAGGCGAGACCCAGTACTTC.

The V and J genes are TRBV6-5 and TRBJ2-7; D might be TRBD1 (6 bases). V was pared by 6 bases and J by 0 bases, with 9 bases between. Germline V gene data show CDR1 as MNHEY and CDR2 as SVGAGI. This CDR3 is built from 13 residues. The CDR3 sequence is CASSQGSSYEQYF. CDR3 sequence (DNA): TGTGCCAGCAGCCAGGGGAGCTCCTACGAGCAGTACTTC.

The chain links TRBV7-9 to TRBJ2-2, with a weak D call TRBD1 (6 bases). The CDR3 loop spans 15 amino acids. CDR1 SEHNR and CDR2 FQNEAQ come from the germline V gene (reference sequence). The V gene lost 5 bases and the J gene lost 1 base, with 11 bases spanning the gap. In nucleotides, the CDR3 is TGTGCCAGCAGCATCGACAGGTTGAACACCGGGGAGCTGTTTTTT. Protein sequence: CASSIDRLNTGELFF.

This clone was detected a few times. The gene calls are TRBV6-5 and TRBJ2-2, with TRBD2 identical over 8 bases. Germline CDR1 is MNHEY and CDR2 is SVGAGI. CDR3 size: 15 residues. Trimming cost V 10 bases and J 0 bases; bases outside gene matches: 7. Written as DNA, the CDR3 is TGTGCCACCAAGTCGGGACTAGCGAACACCGGGGAGCTGTTTTTT. Translated, it gives CATKSGLANTGELFF.

This clone was seen just once. The J gene is TRBJ2-7, the V gene TRBV6-5; tentative D call: TRBD1 (5 bases). Germline values: CDR1 MNHEY, CDR2 SVGAGI. This CDR3 comprises 15 residues. Trimming pared 2 bases from V and 0 bases from J, leaving 11 bases between. Here the CDR3 DNA reads TGTGCCAGCAGTTACGGGGCGGAAAGCTCCTACGAGCAGTACTTC. Its protein is CASSYGAESSYEQYF.

The chain uses TRBV3-1 (or the pseudogene TRBV3-2) and TRBJ1-1; D remains unclear. The V end was cut by 2 bases, the J end by 4 bases, with 11 bases between. In germline, CDR1 is LGHDT, CDR2 YNNKEL (reference sequence). The CDR3 has 14 amino acids. CDR3 sequence (DNA): TGTGCCAGCAGCCAAACGTCCGCACCCACTGAAGCTTTCTTT. As protein: CASSQTSAPTEAFF.

The rearrangement joins TRBV20-1 to TRBJ1-6; maybe TRBD1 (6 bases). Trimming took off 3 bases at V and 10 bases at J, with 13 bases between the two ends. From germline, CDR1 is DFQATT and CDR2 SNEGSKA (reference sequence). The CDR3 runs 13 residues. This CDR3 reads CSASQGLGSPLHF. As DNA, the CDR3 is TGCAGTGCTAGTCAGGGGTTAGGCTCACCCCTCCACTTT.